This T cell receptor beta chain comes out of a study of T cells after yellow fever vaccination. Overall study findings and caveats: Weaker, the secondary response peaked sooner, at day 5 versus 15. Shared CD4/CD8 clonotypes were a small share, likely from convergent recombination. Reappearing after the booster were most of the clones from primary vaccination (96% CD4, approximately 85% CD8).

Each CDR3 protein is one row after TCRdb ran MiXCR on the 5' RACE reads. The table has tens of thousands of distinct CDR3 sequences, 7.4% seen once. V lost 7 bases, J lost 5 bases, and 9 bases stayed unmatched. CDR3 length: 14 amino acids. Germline-derived CDR1 and CDR2 are SGHAT and FQNNGV. The table lists this clonotype with many counts. Its antigen is still unknown. The chain uses TRBV11-2 and TRBJ2-5; 8 bases match TRBD1. The clonotype comes from a man aged 25-45 years who received the YFV17D yellow fever vaccine. The sequencing here drew on CD8+ T cells sorted from PBMCs, taken 15 days after the yellow fever booster vaccination. As DNA, the CDR3 is TGTGCCAGCACTGGACAGGGCTTTACGGAGACCCAGTACTTC. This translates into CASTGQGFTETQYF.